This T cell receptor (beta chain) was captured by sequencing in a study of blood T cell repertoires in COVID-19. Produced via immunoSEQ multiplex PCR; TCRdb's table is partial and in-frame only. Here the sample spans around 300,000 clones, approximately 88% being singletons. The CDR3 has 14 residues. Germline CDR1 and CDR2: SGHAT and FQDESV (reference sequence). V was trimmed by 3 bases and J by 9 bases, leaving 15 bases between them. This sequence was found in a man aged 25 to 40 who had recovered from COVID-19. This sequence joins TRBV11-1 and TRBJ2-1; tentative D call: TRBD2 (6 bases). The material sequenced was PBMCs or T cells enriched from blood (not recorded which). DNA of the CDR3: TGTGCCAGCAGCTTGGGTACAGTCGGGGGTGAGCAGTTCTTC. It encodes CASSLGTVGGEQFF.